The sequence of this T cell receptor beta chain was determined in a study of Graves' ophthalmopathy and Graves' hyperthyroidism. This CDR3 is 15 amino acids long. Germline CDR1 reads SGDLS; CDR2 reads YYNGEE. Scientists amplified the TCR beta CDR3 regions from RNA transcripts. Second-round multiplex PCR came after first-round RT-PCR with HTBI primers. In TCRdb, the multiplex PCR reads were re-called with MiXCR into one record per CDR3 protein. The sample contains over a million distinct CDR3 sequences, less than 45% of which appear only once. Concerning this clonotype: One base away lies a much larger clone, so this may be a sequencing read error.

The sequence was obtained from an adult man with Graves' hyperthyroidism. Sequencing input: peripheral blood or thyroid tissue (not recorded which). V gene TRBV9 combines with J gene TRBJ2-2, with TRBD2 matching over 11 bases. CDR3 residues: CASSYGTSGTVELFF. Written as DNA, the CDR3 is TGTGCCAGCAGCTACGGGACTAGCGGCACCGTGGAGCTGTTTTTT. The full variable domain, with the rest looked up from reference TRBV9 and TRBJ2-2, is DSGVTQTPKHLITATGQRVTLRCSPRSGDLSVYWYQQSLDQGLQFLIQYYNGEERAKGNILERFSAQQFPDLHSELNLSSLELGDSALYFCASSYGTSGTVELFFGEGSRLTVL.